Presented here are 8 T cell receptor beta chains from one specimen sequenced in a study of CD8 T cells in Susac syndrome. An amount of RNA that ranged from roughly 0.45 to 1 ug was reverse transcribed with random hexamers. TCRdb used MiXCR to reprocess the immunoSEQ multiplex PCR reads, holding one entry per CDR3 protein. The table has some 200,000 distinct CDR3 sequences, roughly 95% seen once. Material: CD4+ T cells from PBMCs. Receptors were obtained from a human donor with Susac syndrome.

This clonotype was recorded once. The CDR3 DNA follows: TGCGCCAGCAGCGCCCAGGGAGACACAGATACGCAGTATTTT. Translation gives CASSAQGDTDTQYF. The chain recombines TRBV5-1 with TRBJ2-3, with D tentatively TRBD1 or TRBD2 (5 bases each). V was cut by 4 bases and J by 2 bases, with 11 bases left in between. The CDR3 runs to 14 residues. The germline CDR1 and CDR2 sequences are SGHRS and YFSETQ.

This chain links TRBV28 with TRBJ2-5; 8 bases are shared with TRBD2. Germline CDR1 MDHEN, CDR2 SYDVKM. CDR3 size: 14 residues. J gave up 1 base and V 7 bases, and 5 bases lay outside the gene matches. The CDR3, as DNA: TGTGCCAGCATTGGTAGCGGGGTCCAAGAGACCCAGTACTTC. Translating gives CASIGSGVQETQYF.

This clonotype was observed a single time. The rearrangement uses TRBV30 and TRBJ2-3, with D perhaps matching TRBD1 (6 bases). The CDR3 runs to 13 residues. Germline V CDR1 and CDR2: GTSNPN, SVGIG (reference sequence). CDR3 amino acids: CAFTGFRSDTQYF. The CDR3 nucleotides are TGTGCATTCACAGGGTTCAGGTCAGATACGCAGTATTTT.

This clonotype was seen once. V usage is TRBV12-3 or TRBV12-4 and J usage is TRBJ2-2; TRBD1 might be the D (5 bases). The CDR3 is made up of 13 amino acids. V was pared by 6 bases and J by 6 bases, with 11 bases between. The CDR3 sequence: CASSPGASGELFF. In DNA form, the CDR3 reads TGTGCCAGCAGCCCTGGGGCATCCGGGGAGCTGTTTTTT.

The chain couples TRBV6-2 or TRBV6-3 to TRBJ2-7; D perhaps matches TRBD1 (5 bases). Germline V gene lookup returns CDR1 MNHEY and CDR2 SVGEGT. The CDR3 contains 11 residues. Trimming cost V 6 bases and J 5 bases, with 8 bases left between them. As DNA, the CDR3 is TGTGCCAGCAGGCAGGGCGACGAGCAGTACTTC. Amino acids: CASRQGDEQYF.

The chain couples TRBV15 to TRBJ2-1; D is undetermined. The CDR3 is 15 residues long. Germline V gene data show CDR1 as LNHNV and CDR2 as YYDKDF (reference sequence). V lost 0 bases to trimming and J lost 2 bases, with 8 bases between them. The CDR3 spells CATSRDKGPYNEQFF. CDR3 in DNA: TGTGCCACCAGCAGAGATAAGGGTCCCTACAATGAGCAGTTCTTC.

The genes are TRBV15 and TRBJ2-1, with 9 bases that match TRBD2. The CDR3 consists of 16 residues. V dropped 0 bases and J dropped 7; count of bases not matched to a gene: 7. CDR1 LNHNV and CDR2 YYDKDF come from the germline V gene (reference sequence). CDR3 in DNA: TGTGCCACCAGCAGAGATCTAGCGGGGACCGGGAATGAGCAGTTCTTC. Protein sequence: CATSRDLAGTGNEQFF.

The rearrangement joins TRBV6-5 to TRBJ1-2; D remains ambiguous. The ends were cut back, 10 bases at V and 0 bases at J, with 18 bases in the middle. This CDR3 is 15 amino acids long. Germline CDR1 and CDR2: MNHEY and SVGAGI. Here the CDR3 DNA reads TGTGCCACCAGATTAGACAAGATCGCTAACTATGGCTACACCTTC. The encoded protein is CATRLDKIANYGYTF.